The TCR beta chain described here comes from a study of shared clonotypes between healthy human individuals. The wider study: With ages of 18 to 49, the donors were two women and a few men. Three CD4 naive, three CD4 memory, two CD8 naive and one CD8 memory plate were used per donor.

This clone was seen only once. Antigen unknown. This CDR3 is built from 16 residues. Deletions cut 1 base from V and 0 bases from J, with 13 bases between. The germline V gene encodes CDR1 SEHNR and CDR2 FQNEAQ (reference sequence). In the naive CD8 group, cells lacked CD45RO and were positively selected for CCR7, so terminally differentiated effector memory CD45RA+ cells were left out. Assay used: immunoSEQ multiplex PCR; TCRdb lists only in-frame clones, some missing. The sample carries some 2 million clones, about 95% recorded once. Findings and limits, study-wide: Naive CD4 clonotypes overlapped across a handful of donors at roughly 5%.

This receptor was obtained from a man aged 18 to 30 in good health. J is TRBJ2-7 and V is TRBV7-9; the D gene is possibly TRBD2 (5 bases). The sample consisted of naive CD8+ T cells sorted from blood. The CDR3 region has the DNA TGTGCCAGCAGCTTAGACCCTATGGGGAGCTCCTACGAGCAGTACTTC. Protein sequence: CASSLDPMGSSYEQYF.